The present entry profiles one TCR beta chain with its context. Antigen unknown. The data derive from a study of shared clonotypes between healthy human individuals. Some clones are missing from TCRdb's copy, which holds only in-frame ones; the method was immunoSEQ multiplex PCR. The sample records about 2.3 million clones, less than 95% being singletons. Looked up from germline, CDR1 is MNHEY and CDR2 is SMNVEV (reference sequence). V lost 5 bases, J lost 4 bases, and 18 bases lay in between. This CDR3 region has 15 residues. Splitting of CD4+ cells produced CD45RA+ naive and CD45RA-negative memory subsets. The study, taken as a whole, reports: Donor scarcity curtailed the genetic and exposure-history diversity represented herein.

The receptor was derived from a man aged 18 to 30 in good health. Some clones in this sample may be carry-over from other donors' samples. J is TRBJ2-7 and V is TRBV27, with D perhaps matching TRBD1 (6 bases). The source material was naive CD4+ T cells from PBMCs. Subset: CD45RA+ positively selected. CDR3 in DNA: TGTGCCAGCAGTGTCCAACCAGGGGCTAGGTACGAGCAGTACTTC. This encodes CASSVQPGARYEQYF.